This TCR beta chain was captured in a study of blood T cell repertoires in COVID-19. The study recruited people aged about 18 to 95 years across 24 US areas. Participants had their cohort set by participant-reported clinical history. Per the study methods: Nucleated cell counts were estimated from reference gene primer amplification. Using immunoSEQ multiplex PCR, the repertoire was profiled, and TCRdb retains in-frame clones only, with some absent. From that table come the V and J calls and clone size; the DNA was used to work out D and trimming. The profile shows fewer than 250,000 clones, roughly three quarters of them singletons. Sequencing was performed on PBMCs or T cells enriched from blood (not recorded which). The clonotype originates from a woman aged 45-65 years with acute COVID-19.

Written as DNA, the CDR3 is TGTGCCAGCAGTCGGGGACAGGGTATTGATAACTATGGCTACACCTTC. This translates into CASSRGQGIDNYGYTF. The rearrangement uses TRBV28 and TRBJ1-2, with TRBD1 matching 9 bases. CDR3 length: 16 amino acids. Germline V lookup: CDR1 MDHEN, CDR2 SYDVKM. The V segment lost 5 bases and the J segment 1 base; nucleotides outside the gene matches: 8.